A selection of T cell receptor beta chains follows, all from one sample in a study of cytomegalovirus exposure and HLA in healthy donors. Generated by immunoSEQ multiplex PCR, the TCRdb table keeps only in-frame clones and is missing some. This sample has around 200,000 clones, with around four fifths found just once. Sequences were obtained from PBMCs. These receptors were collected from a middle-aged woman in good health and CMV-seronegative. Both conserved end residues are part of each CDR3.

>TRBV20-1
CSASSLEGPFF
>TRBV30
CAWNLDIADYTF
>TRBV15
CATSRPGSLGGTYGYTF
>TRBV13
CASSSGVAYSYEQYF
>TRBV28
CASSEAKTSSYEQYF
>TRBV14
CASSHRGSGYTF
>TRBV11-2
CASSLYSLVGQGSGELFF
>TRBV6-5
CASSPHRDTQYF
>TRBV13
CASTPGTGNYEQYF
>TRBV5-8
CAGSLALGAPEKLFF
>TRBV10-2
CASAIGAETQYF
>TRBV30
CAWSASYGYTF
>TRBV5-1
CASSLGLTGNQETQYF
>TRBV7-6
CASSLTPDEQFF
>TRBV5-1
CASSSLTSGETQYF
>TRBV27
CASSFNRVSSQPQHF
>TRBV11-1
CASSSHYRETQYF
>TRBV7-9
CSSSPRGGAKNIQYF
>TRBV27
CASSSRRLRYEKLFF
>TRBV2
CASSPLRLAGALYNEQFF
>TRBV6-1
CASSESHGDPYEQYF
>TRBV19
CASSIVGTASGGYTF
>TRBV19
CASRSGKGRGMEQYF
>TRBV5-4
CASGEGQTYEQYF
>TRBV2
CASSRQGDSYEQYF
>TRBV2
CASSEQGNQPQHF
>TRBV15
CATSRDKRYEQYF
>TRBV5-6
CASSWTSGRYTGELFF
>TRBV13
CASSPYQPRGTEAFF
>TRBV4-1
CASSLDRGSNYGYTF
>TRBV4-1
CASSRTNRDRGSNQPQHF
>TRBV6-6
CASSRQGGTQYF
>TRBV29-1
CSVDKTDYTEAFF
>TRBV10-2
CASSERRSRGQETQYF
>TRBV18
CASSPPGRGDGANVLTF
>TRBV7-9
CASSPGTSTYEQYF
>TRBV7-7
CASSLGLADKQFF
>TRBV6-6
CASSYSGGMTNVLTF
>TRBV28
CASSAHRQQGSSGSSLSEQYF
>TRBV27
CASSTSGLGNEQFF
>TRBV28
CASSLGAYGYTF
>TRBV7-8
CASSLAAGASSYEQYF
>TRBV28
CASSPYRGGSGNTIYF
>TRBV4-2
CASSQDDRRGEKLFF
>TRBV7-2
CASSLTSGIQPQHF
>TRBV14
CASSPGWGVYKQYF
>TRBV7-2
CASSSNAANTEAFF
>TRBV5-1
CASSVDRPAGGNTIYF
>TRBV5-1
CASGIAGVLNTDTQYF
>TRBV5-1
CASSLAGVLLVSPLHF
>TRBV5-6
CASSLGGRANEQFF
>TRBV2
CASSFTNYGYTF
>TRBV4-1
CASSQDSYQNTGELFF
>TRBV5-1
CASSLAGVAGGRGGNEQFF
>TRBV30
CAWSEGLAGGGETQYF
>TRBV5-4
CASSFGDRGLPTGELFF
>TRBV2
CASKFRLRAGASTDTQYF
>TRBV9
CASSDPRPGVTGELFF
>TRBV27
CASSYGTGGDYGYTF
>TRBV19
CATTQGNYGYTF